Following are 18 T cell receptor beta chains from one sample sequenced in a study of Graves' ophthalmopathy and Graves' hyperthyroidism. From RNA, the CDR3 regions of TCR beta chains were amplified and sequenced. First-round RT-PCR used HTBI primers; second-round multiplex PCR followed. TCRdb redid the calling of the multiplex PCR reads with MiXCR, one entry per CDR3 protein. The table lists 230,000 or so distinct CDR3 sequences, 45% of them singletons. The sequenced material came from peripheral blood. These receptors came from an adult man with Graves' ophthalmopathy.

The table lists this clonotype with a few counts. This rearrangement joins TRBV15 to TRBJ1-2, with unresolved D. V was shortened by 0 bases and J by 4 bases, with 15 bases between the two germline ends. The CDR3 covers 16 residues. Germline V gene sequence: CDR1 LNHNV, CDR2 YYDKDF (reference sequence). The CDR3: CATSRDRAGKFYGYTF. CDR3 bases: TGTGCCACCAGCAGAGATCGGGCCGGTAAATTCTATGGCTACACCTTC.

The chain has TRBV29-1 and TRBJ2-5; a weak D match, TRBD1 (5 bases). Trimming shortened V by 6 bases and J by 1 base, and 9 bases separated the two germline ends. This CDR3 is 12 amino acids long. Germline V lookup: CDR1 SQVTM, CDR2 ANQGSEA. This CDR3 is CSVKGVQETQYF. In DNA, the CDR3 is TGCAGCGTCAAAGGGGTCCAAGAGACCCAGTACTTC.

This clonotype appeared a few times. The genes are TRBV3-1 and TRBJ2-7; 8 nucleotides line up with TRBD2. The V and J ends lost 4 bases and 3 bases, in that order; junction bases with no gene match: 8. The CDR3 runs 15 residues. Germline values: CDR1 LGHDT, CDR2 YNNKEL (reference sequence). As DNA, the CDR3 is TGTGCCAGCAGCCCTCGACTAGCGATCGACTACGAGCAGTACTTC. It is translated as CASSPRLAIDYEQYF.

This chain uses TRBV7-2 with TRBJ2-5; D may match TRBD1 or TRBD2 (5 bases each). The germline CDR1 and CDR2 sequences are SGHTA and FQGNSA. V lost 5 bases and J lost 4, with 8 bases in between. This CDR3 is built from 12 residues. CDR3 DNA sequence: TGTGCCAGCAGCCATGGGGGAGAGACCCAGTACTTC. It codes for CASSHGGETQYF.

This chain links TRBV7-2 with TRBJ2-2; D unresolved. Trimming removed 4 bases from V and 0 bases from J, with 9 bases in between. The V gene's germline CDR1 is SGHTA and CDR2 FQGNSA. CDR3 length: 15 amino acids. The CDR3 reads CASSWKATNTGELFF. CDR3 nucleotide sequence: TGTGCCAGCAGCTGGAAGGCTACGAACACCGGGGAGCTGTTTTTT.

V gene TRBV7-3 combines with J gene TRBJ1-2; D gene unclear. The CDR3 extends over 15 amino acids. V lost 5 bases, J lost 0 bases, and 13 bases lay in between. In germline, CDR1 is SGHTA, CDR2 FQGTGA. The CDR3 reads CASSPRLASNYGYTF. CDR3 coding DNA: TGTGCCAGCAGCCCTAGACTAGCTTCTAACTATGGCTACACCTTC.

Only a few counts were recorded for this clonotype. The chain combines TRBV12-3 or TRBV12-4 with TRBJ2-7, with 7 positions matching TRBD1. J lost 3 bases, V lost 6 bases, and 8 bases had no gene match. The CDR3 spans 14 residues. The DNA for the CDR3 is TGTGCCAGCAGATCTGACAGGGATGTCTACGAGCAGTACTTC. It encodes CASRSDRDVYEQYF.

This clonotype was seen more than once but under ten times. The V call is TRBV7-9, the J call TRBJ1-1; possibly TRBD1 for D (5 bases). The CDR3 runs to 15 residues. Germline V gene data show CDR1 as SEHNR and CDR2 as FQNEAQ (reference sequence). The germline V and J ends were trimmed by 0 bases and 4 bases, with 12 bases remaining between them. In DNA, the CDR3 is TGTGCCAGCAGCTTAGCGGGCGGGGGGAGCACTGAAGCTTTCTTT. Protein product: CASSLAGGGSTEAFF.

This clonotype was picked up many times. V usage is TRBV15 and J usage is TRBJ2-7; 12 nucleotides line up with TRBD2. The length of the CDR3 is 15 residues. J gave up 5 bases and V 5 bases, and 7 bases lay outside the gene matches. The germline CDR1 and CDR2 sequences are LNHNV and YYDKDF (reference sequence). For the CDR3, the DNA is TGTGCCACCAGCCCCCAACCTAGCGGGGGGGACGAGCAGTACTTC. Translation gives CATSPQPSGGDEQYF. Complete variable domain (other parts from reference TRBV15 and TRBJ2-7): DAMVIQNPRYQVTQFGKPVTLSCSQTLNHNVMYWYQQKSSQAPKLLFHYYDKDFNNEADTPDNFQSRRPNTSFCFLDIRSPGLGDTAMYLCATSPQPSGGDEQYFGPGTRLTVT.

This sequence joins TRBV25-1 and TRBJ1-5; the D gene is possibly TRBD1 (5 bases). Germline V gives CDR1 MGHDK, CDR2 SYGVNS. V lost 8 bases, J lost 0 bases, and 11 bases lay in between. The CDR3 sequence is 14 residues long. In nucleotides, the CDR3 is TGTGCCAGCGTGGGGGAAAATAGCAATCAGCCCCAGCATTTT. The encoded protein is CASVGENSNQPQHF.

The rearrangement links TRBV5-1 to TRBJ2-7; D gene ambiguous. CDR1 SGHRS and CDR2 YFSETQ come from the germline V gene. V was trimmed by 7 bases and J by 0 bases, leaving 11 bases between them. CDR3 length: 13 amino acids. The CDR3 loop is CASSAPSSYEQYF. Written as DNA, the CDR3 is TGCGCCAGCTCCGCACCAAGCTCCTACGAGCAGTACTTC. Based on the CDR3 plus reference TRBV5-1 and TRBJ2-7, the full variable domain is KAGVTQTPRYLIKTRGQQVTLSCSPISGHRSVSWYQQTPGQGLQFLFEYFSETQRNKGNFPGRFSGRQFSNSRSEMNVSTLELGDSALYLCASSAPSSYEQYFGPGTRLTVT.

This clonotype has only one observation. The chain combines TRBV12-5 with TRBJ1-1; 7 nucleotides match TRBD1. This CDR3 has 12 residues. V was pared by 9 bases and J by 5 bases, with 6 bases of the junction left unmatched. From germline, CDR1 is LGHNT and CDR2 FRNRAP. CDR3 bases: TGTGCTAGAGGGGGCCCGGGGACTGAAGCTTTCTTT. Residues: CARGGPGTEAFF.

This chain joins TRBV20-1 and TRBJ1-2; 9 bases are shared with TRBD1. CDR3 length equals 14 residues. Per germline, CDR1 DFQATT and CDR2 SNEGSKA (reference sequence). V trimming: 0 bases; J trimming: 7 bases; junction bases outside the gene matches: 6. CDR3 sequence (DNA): TGCAGTGCTAGAGAGTGGGACAGGGCTGCTGGCTACACCTTC. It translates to CSAREWDRAAGYTF.

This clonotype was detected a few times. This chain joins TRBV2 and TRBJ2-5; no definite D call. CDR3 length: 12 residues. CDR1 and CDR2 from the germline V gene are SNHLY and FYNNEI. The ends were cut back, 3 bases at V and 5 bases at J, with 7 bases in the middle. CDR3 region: CASSENRETQYF. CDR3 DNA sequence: TGTGCCAGCAGTGAGAATAGGGAGACCCAGTACTTC. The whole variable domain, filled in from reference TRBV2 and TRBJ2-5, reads EPEVTQTPSHQVTQMGQEVILRCVPISNHLYFYWYRQILGQKVEFLVSFYNNEISEKSEIFDDQFSVERPDGSNFTLKIRSTKLEDSAMYFCASSENRETQYFGPGTRLLVL.

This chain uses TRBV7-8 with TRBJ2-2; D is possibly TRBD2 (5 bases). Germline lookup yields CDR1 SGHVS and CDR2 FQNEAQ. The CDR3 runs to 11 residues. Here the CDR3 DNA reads TGTGCTTCCGGAGGAACCGGGGAGCTGTTTTTT. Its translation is CASGGTGELFF. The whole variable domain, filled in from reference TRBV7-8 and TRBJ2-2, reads GAGVSQSPRYKVAKRGQDVALRCDPISGHVSLFWYQQALGQGPEFLTYFQNEAQLDKSGLPSDRFFAERPEGSVSTLKIQRTQQEDSAVYLCASGGTGELFFGEGSRLTVL.

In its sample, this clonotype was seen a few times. CDR3 region: CASTSIAGSSYEQYF. The CDR3 region has the DNA TGTGCCAGCACCTCGATAGCTGGAAGCTCCTACGAGCAGTACTTC. The chain uses TRBV7-2 and TRBJ2-7; D not resolved. The CDR3 is made up of 15 amino acids. Germline V lookup: CDR1 SGHTA, CDR2 FQGNSA. Trimming stripped 7 bases from V and 0 bases from J, with 16 bases between.

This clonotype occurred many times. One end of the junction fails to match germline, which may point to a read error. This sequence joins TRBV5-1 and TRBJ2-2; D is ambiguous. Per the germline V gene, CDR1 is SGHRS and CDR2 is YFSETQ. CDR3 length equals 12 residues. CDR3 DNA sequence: TGTGCCAGCAGCGTGAACACCGGGGAGCTGTTTTTT. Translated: CASSVNTGELFF. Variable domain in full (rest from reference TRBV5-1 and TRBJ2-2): KAGVTQTPRYLIKTRGQQVTLSCSPISGHRSVSWYQQTPGQGLQFLFEYFSETQRNKGNFPGRFSGRQFSNSRSEMNVSTLELGDSALYLCASSVNTGELFFGEGSRLTVL.

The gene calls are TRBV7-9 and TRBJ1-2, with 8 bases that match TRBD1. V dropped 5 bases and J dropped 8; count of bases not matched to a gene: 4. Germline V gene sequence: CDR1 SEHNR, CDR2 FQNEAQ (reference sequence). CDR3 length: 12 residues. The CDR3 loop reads CASSQTGVGYTF. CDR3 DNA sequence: TGTGCCAGCAGCCAGACAGGGGTAGGCTACACCTTC.